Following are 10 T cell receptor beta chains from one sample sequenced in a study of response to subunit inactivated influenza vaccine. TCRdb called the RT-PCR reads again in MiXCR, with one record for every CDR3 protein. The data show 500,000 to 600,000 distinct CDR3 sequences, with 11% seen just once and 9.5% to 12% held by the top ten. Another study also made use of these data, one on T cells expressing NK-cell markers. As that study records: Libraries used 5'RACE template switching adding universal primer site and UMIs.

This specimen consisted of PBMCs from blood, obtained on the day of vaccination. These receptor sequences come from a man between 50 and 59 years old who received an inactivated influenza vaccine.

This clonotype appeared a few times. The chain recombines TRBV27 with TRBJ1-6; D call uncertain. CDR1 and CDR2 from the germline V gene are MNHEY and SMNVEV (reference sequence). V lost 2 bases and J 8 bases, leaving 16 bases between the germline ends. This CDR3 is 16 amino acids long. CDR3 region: CASSLIYRVGDSPLHF. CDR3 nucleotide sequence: TGTGCCAGCAGTTTAATCTATCGGGTGGGCGATTCACCCCTCCACTTT.

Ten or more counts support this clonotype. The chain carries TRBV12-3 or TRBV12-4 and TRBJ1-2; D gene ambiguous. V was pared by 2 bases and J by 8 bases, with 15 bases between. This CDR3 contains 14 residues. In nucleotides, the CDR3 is TGTGCCAGCAGTTTAAGTAAGGGAATCAGCGGCTACACCTTC. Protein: CASSLSKGISGYTF.

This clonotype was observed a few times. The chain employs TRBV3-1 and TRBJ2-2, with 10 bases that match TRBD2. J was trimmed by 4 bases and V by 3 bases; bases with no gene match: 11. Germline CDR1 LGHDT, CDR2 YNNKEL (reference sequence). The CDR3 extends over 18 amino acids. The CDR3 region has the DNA TGTGCCAGCAGCCATCGCAAACTAGCGGGGATAAGCACCGGGGAGCTGTTTTTT. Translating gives CASSHRKLAGISTGELFF.

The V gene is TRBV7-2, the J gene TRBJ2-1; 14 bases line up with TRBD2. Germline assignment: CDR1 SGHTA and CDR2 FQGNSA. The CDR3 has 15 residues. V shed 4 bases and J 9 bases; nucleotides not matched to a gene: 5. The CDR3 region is CASSSGLAGAIEQFF. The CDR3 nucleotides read TGTGCCAGCAGCTCGGGACTAGCGGGAGCAATTGAGCAGTTCTTC.

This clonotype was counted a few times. The CDR3 sequence: CASSSGQGPNIQYF. The CDR3 nucleotides are TGTGCCAGCAGCAGCGGACAGGGGCCAAACATTCAGTACTTC. The V gene is TRBV28, the J gene TRBJ2-4; the match to TRBD1 covers 9 bases. The CDR3 extends over 14 amino acids. Germline CDR1 MDHEN, CDR2 SYDVKM. Trimming removed 6 bases from V and 6 bases from J; junction bases left unmatched: 6.

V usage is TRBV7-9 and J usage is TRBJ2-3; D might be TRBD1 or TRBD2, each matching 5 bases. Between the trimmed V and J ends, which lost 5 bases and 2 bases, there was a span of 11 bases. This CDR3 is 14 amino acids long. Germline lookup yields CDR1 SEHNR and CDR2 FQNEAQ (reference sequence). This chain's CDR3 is CASSLSGPTDTQYF. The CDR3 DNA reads TGTGCCAGCAGCCTTTCGGGGCCCACAGATACGCAGTATTTT.

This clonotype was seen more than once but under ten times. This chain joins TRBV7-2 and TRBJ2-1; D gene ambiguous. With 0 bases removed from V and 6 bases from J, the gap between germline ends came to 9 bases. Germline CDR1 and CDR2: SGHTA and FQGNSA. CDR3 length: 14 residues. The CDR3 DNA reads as TGTGCCAGCAGCTTAGCTCGCGTGGGCAATGAGCAGTTCTTC. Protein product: CASSLARVGNEQFF.

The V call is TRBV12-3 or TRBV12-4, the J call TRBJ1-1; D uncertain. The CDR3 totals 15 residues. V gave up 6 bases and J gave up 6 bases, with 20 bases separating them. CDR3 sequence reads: CASRIAATTRAEAFF. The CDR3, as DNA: TGTGCCAGCAGGATCGCAGCAACAACACGCGCTGAAGCTTTCTTT.

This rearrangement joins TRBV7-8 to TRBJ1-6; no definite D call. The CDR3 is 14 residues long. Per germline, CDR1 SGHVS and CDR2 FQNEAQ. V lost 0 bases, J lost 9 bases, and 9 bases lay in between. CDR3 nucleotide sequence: TGTGCCAGCAGCTTAGCAGGATTTGGTTCACCCCTCCACTTT. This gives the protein CASSLAGFGSPLHF.

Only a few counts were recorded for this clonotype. CDR3 residues: CASVDGGGFNEQFF. The CDR3 nucleotides are TGCGCCAGCGTGGATGGCGGGGGGTTTAATGAGCAGTTCTTC. The chain combines TRBV5-1 with TRBJ2-1, with 8 bases lining up with TRBD2. The germline CDR1 and CDR2 sequences are SGHRS and YFSETQ. V lost 7 bases, J lost 7 bases, and 10 bases stayed unmatched. CDR3 length: 14 residues. Together with reference TRBV5-1 and TRBJ2-1, the CDR3 gives the full variable domain: KAGVTQTPRYLIKTRGQQVTLSCSPISGHRSVSWYQQTPGQGLQFLFEYFSETQRNKGNFPGRFSGRQFSNSRSEMNVSTLELGDSALYLCASVDGGGFNEQFFGPGTRLTVL.